These 26 T cell receptor beta chains were all obtained from the same sample, sequenced in a study of blood T cell repertoires in COVID-19. Sequenced by immunoSEQ multiplex PCR; TCRdb stores in-frame clones only, minus some. Of under 250,000 clones listed, 85% were seen once; the top ten hold around 6.5%. What was sequenced was peripheral blood. Every receptor here comes from an older woman with active or convalescent COVID-19.

The chain uses TRBV14 and TRBJ2-3, with TRBD2 matching over 7 bases. J gave up 0 bases and V 3 bases, and 9 bases lay outside the gene matches. The germline gives CDR1 SGHDN, CDR2 FVKESK. The CDR3 runs to 17 residues. CDR3 region: CASSHNLGTTSTDTQYF. The CDR3 nucleotides are TGTGCCAGCAGCCATAACCTCGGGACTACCAGCACAGATACGCAGTATTTT.

The rearrangement uses TRBV11-2 and TRBJ1-5; D call uncertain. Trimming took 0 bases from V and 9 from J, leaving 6 bases between them. The germline gives CDR1 SGHAT, CDR2 FQNNGV. The CDR3 runs 12 residues. CDR3 amino acids: CASSLEFGPQHF. In DNA form, the CDR3 reads TGTGCCAGCAGCTTAGAATTCGGGCCCCAGCATTTT.

The rearrangement links TRBV19 to TRBJ1-5; the D gene is possibly TRBD1 (5 bases). Germline V gives CDR1 LNHDA, CDR2 SQIVND (reference sequence). Trimming cost V 6 bases and J 3 bases, with 15 bases left between them. The CDR3 extends over 15 amino acids. CDR3 bases: TGTGCCAGTAGCCCAACGCGGGGGAACAATCAGCCCCAGCATTTT. Translating it yields CASSPTRGNNQPQHF. The full variable domain, its missing parts supplied by reference TRBV19 and TRBJ1-5, is DGGITQSPKYLFRKEGQNVTLSCEQNLNHDAMYWYRQDPGQGLRLIYYSQIVNDFQKGDIAEGYSVSREKKESFPLTVTSAQKNPTAFYLCASSPTRGNNQPQHFGDGTRLSIL.

This chain uses TRBV7-2 with TRBJ2-3; TRBD2 matches 12 bases. CDR3 size: 16 residues. The V gene's germline CDR1 is SGHTA and CDR2 FQGNSA. The V segment lost 3 bases and the J segment 2 bases; nucleotides outside the gene matches: 3. The CDR3 DNA reads as TGTGCCAGCAGCTTGACTAGCGGGGGTAACACAGATACGCAGTATTTT. It specifies CASSLTSGGNTDTQYF.

This clone was counted once. This sequence joins TRBV11-2 and TRBJ2-7, with TRBD1 matching 9 bases. The trim removed 4 bases at V and 5 bases at J, leaving 6 bases unmatched. The CDR3 covers 14 residues. The V gene's germline CDR1 is SGHAT and CDR2 FQNNGV. The CDR3 nucleotides read TGTGCCAGCAGCTCGGGACAGGGAAGGCACGAGCAGTACTTC. This gives the protein CASSSGQGRHEQYF. Full variable domain (remainder filled in from reference TRBV11-2 and TRBJ2-7): EAGVAQSPRYKIIEKRQSVAFWCNPISGHATLYWYQQILGQGPKLLIQFQNNGVVDDSQLPKDRFSAERLKGVDSTLKIQPAKLEDSAVYLCASSSGQGRHEQYFGPGTRLTVT.

This clone has a single count. The chain employs TRBV6-1 and TRBJ2-1, with 11 bases that match TRBD2. Germline V lookup: CDR1 MNHNS, CDR2 SASEGT. Trimming cost V 7 bases and J 4 bases; bases outside gene matches: 9. The CDR3 sequence is 16 residues long. CDR3 amino acids: CASIVAGGPPYNEQFF. Here the CDR3 DNA reads TGTGCCAGCATTGTAGCGGGAGGGCCCCCTTACAATGAGCAGTTCTTC.

This clone was observed a single time. CDR3 DNA: TGTGCCAGTAGTCCCGTTGCGCGTGCAAACATTCAGTACTTC. Encoded protein: CASSPVARANIQYF. The V gene is TRBV19, the J gene TRBJ2-4, with D hard to call. Germline V gene data show CDR1 as LNHDA and CDR2 as SQIVND (reference sequence). The CDR3 length is 14 residues. The V and J ends lost 5 bases and 6 bases respectively, with 14 bases between them.

The chain combines TRBV7-9 with TRBJ2-1; TRBD2 agrees at 9 bases. The germline V gene has CDR1 SEHNR and CDR2 FQNEAQ (reference sequence). The CDR3 runs to 17 residues. The V gene end was trimmed by 1 base and the J gene end by 4 bases; junction bases not matched to a gene: 8. The CDR3 sequence is CASSLGIGGRGYNEQFF. The CDR3 nucleotides read TGTGCCAGCAGCTTAGGGATTGGCGGGAGGGGTTACAATGAGCAGTTCTTC.

The chain recombines TRBV10-2 with TRBJ2-7, with 13 bases matching TRBD2. Germline CDR1 reads WSHSY; CDR2 reads SAAADI. The ends lost 6 bases at V and 3 bases at J; junction bases unmatched: 5. This CDR3 contains 15 residues. CDR3 sequence: CASRGGTSGNYEQYF. Written as DNA, the CDR3 is TGCGCCAGCAGGGGGGGGACTAGCGGGAACTACGAGCAGTACTTC.

This clone occurred a few times. The chain uses TRBV6-4 and TRBJ2-1; 8 bases match TRBD2. Germline loops: CDR1 MRHNA, CDR2 SNTAGT. The CDR3 has 15 amino acids. V shed 8 bases and J 4 bases; nucleotides not matched to a gene: 10. Written as DNA, the CDR3 is TGTGCCAGCGCGCTGAGTAGCGGGGAGTACAATGAGCAGTTCTTC. Translated: CASALSSGEYNEQFF.

The chain recombines TRBV7-9 with TRBJ1-4, with 11 positions matching TRBD1. V was pared by 3 bases and J by 8 bases, with 5 bases of the junction left unmatched. Germline values: CDR1 SEHNR, CDR2 FQNEAQ (reference sequence). The CDR3 totals 15 residues. CDR3 residues: CASSFGRTGGEKLFF. CDR3 in DNA: TGTGCCAGCAGCTTCGGTCGGACAGGGGGCGAAAAACTGTTTTTT.

The sample holds one count of this clone. J is TRBJ1-1 and V is TRBV29-1; TRBD1 agrees at 7 bases. The CDR3 length is 13 residues. V lost 7 bases, J lost 2 bases, and 7 bases stayed unmatched. CDR1 and CDR2 from the germline V gene are SQVTM and ANQGSEA. The CDR3 DNA reads TGCAGCGCAAACAGGGGCGTAAACACTGAAGCTTTCTTT. Translating it yields CSANRGVNTEAFF.

This chain links TRBV10-1 with TRBJ2-5; no firm D call. Germline V gene lookup returns CDR1 WNHNN and CDR2 SYGVQD (reference sequence). The CDR3 covers 13 residues. V was cut by 5 bases and J by 1 base, with 8 bases left in between. CDR3 coding DNA: TGCGCCAGCAGTTTGGGCAGCCAAGAGACCCAGTACTTC. It yields the protein CASSLGSQETQYF.

A few counts support this clone. The gene calls are TRBV29-1 and TRBJ2-7, with D uncertain. The germline V gene encodes CDR1 SQVTM and CDR2 ANQGSEA. The CDR3 is made up of 14 amino acids. Trimming removed 4 bases from V and 2 bases from J, with 15 bases in between. The CDR3 is CSVVSAQAPYEQYF. CDR3 coding DNA: TGCAGCGTTGTTTCCGCTCAAGCCCCCTACGAGCAGTACTTC.

J is TRBJ2-3 and V is TRBV2; tentatively, D is TRBD2 (5 bases). Trimming took off 3 bases at V and 2 bases at J, with 15 bases between the two ends. Germline CDR1 reads SNHLY; CDR2 reads FYNNEI. This CDR3 is built from 16 residues. The CDR3: CASSDSTSPLTDTQYF. The DNA for the CDR3 is TGTGCCAGCAGTGACTCTACTAGTCCTCTCACAGATACGCAGTATTTT.

This chain links TRBV6-2 or TRBV6-3 with TRBJ2-7, with TRBD2 matching over 7 bases. Losses at the gene ends were 6 bases for V and 2 bases for J; bases not matched to a gene: 16. CDR3 length: 17 residues. The V gene's germline CDR1 is MNHEY and CDR2 SVGEGT. The CDR3 here is CASRPNTQRGPTYEQYV. The CDR3 bases are TGTGCCAGCAGACCTAACACGCAGCGGGGTCCTACCTACGAGCAGTACGTC.

The genes are TRBV6-5 and TRBJ1-5; D is possibly TRBD1 (6 bases). From germline, CDR1 is MNHEY and CDR2 SVGAGI. V was clipped by 5 bases and J by 6 bases, with 17 bases between them. The CDR3 length is 15 residues. CDR3 residues: CASSPTGGSSQPQHF. CDR3 DNA sequence: TGTGCCAGCAGTCCGACGGGGGGCTCTAGTCAGCCCCAGCATTTT.

The rearrangement joins TRBV7-9 to TRBJ1-6; D is uncertain. V lost 5 bases and J 5 bases, leaving 19 bases between the germline ends. This CDR3 region has 17 residues. CDR1 is SEHNR, CDR2 FQNEAQ, per germline (reference sequence). The chain's CDR3 is CASSPDLYAGDNSPLHF. CDR3 nucleotide sequence: TGTGCCAGCAGCCCGGACCTGTACGCGGGCGATAATTCACCCCTCCACTTT.

CDR3 sequence: CAWGVGGTGGYEQYF. CDR3 coding DNA: TGTGCCTGGGGGGTTGGTGGGACAGGGGGTTACGAGCAGTACTTC. The rearrangement links TRBV30 to TRBJ2-7, with TRBD1 identical over 11 bases. The J segment lost 4 bases and the V segment lost 5 bases, leaving 10 bases of the junction unmatched. CDR1 and CDR2 (germline): GTSNPN, SVGIG (reference sequence). This CDR3 contains 15 residues.

DNA of the CDR3: TGTGCCAGTAGTACCCAAGCGGGGCCTTACAATGAGCAGTTCTTC. Its translation is CASSTQAGPYNEQFF. The chain links TRBV19 to TRBJ2-1, with 7 bases fitting TRBD2. V gave up 4 bases and J gave up 4 bases; unmatched junction bases: 7. Germline lookup yields CDR1 LNHDA and CDR2 SQIVND (reference sequence). The CDR3 spans 15 residues. Combining the CDR3 with reference TRBV19 and TRBJ2-1 gives the whole variable domain DGGITQSPKYLFRKEGQNVTLSCEQNLNHDAMYWYRQDPGQGLRLIYYSQIVNDFQKGDIAEGYSVSREKKESFPLTVTSAQKNPTAFYLCASSTQAGPYNEQFFGPGTRLTVL.

In this sample, this clone turned up a few times. This sequence joins TRBV21-1 and TRBJ2-7; the table's D call TRBD1 went unverified against the DNA. TRBV21-1 is tagged as a pseudogene. The CDR3 has 16 residues. The CDR3 nucleotides read TGTGCCAGCAGCAAAATGGCTAGACAGGCGCCCTACGAGCAGTACTTC. Residues: CASSKMARQAPYEQYF.

V usage is TRBV5-8 and J usage is TRBJ2-1; D is possibly TRBD2 (5 bases). Trimming removed 2 bases from V and 7 bases from J, with 16 bases in between. The CDR3 covers 15 residues. Germline lookup yields CDR1 SGHTS and CDR2 YDEGEE. CDR3 bases: TGTGCCAGCAGCTTTGACTACCCGTTGGGTAATGAGCAGTTCTTC. It encodes CASSFDYPLGNEQFF.

This clone was detected once. V is TRBV6-2 or TRBV6-3 and J is TRBJ1-1, with unresolved D. V was pared by 0 bases and J by 4 bases, with 12 bases between. The CDR3 has 15 amino acids. Germline values: CDR1 MNHEY, CDR2 SVGEGT. The CDR3: CASSYSITAGTEAFF. The CDR3, as DNA: TGTGCCAGCAGTTACTCGATAACAGCCGGCACTGAAGCTTTCTTT.

CDR3 sequence (DNA): TGTGCCAGCAGTACCCGGTCCGAGCAGTACTTC. This gives the protein CASSTRSEQYF. V usage is TRBV12-3 or TRBV12-4 and J usage is TRBJ2-7; D is unclear. This CDR3 has 11 residues. V lost 5 bases and J lost 6, with 8 bases in between.

This rearrangement joins TRBV25-1 to TRBJ1-2; 7 bases are shared with TRBD1. The germline CDR1 and CDR2 sequences are MGHDK and SYGVNS. The CDR3 extends over 13 amino acids. V trimming: 6 bases; J trimming: 3 bases; junction bases outside the gene matches: 4. This CDR3 is CASSRDSYYGYTF. In nucleotides, the CDR3 is TGTGCCAGCAGCCGGGACAGCTACTATGGCTACACCTTC.

The chain has TRBV19 and TRBJ2-2, with a weak D call TRBD1 (6 bases). This CDR3 has 16 residues. The V end was cut by 0 bases, the J end by 4 bases, with 12 bases between. Germline CDR1 reads LNHDA; CDR2 reads SQIVND (reference sequence). CDR3 nucleotides: TGTGCCAGTAGTATAGATCGTTCAGGGGTCACCGGGGAGCTGTTTTTT. Its translation: CASSIDRSGVTGELFF.